The clone carrying this T cell receptor (beta chain) was seen once. Its antigen remains unidentified. This sample was included in a study of cytomegalovirus exposure and HLA in healthy donors. General study results and limits: The authors later linked a missense DCLRE1C variant to TCR beta V- and J-gene trimming.

It was with 60 Vbeta and 13 Jbeta primers that the PCR ran. Sequencing used immunoSEQ multiplex PCR; TCRdb keeps in-frame clones, though not all of them. The sample lists 130,000 to 150,000 clones, 78% occurring once. Healthy people donating bone marrow made up the donors. CDR3 length: 16 residues. V was shortened by 1 base and J by 2 bases, with 14 bases between the two germline ends. Per the germline V gene, CDR1 is MGHDK and CDR2 is SYGVNS. The origin of this receptor is a male donor in good health and CMV-seronegative. The chain recombines TRBV25-1 with TRBJ2-5, with D possibly being TRBD2 (6 bases). The specimen sequenced was PBMCs. The DNA for the CDR3 is TGTGCCAGCAGTGAATCATTGCGGGGTTTTCAAGAGACCCAGTACTTC. This translates into CASSESLRGFQETQYF.